One and the same sample provided the 26 T cell receptor beta chains below, sequenced in a study of siplizumab effects on memory and regulatory T cells. Using immunoSEQ multiplex PCR, the repertoire was profiled, and TCRdb retains in-frame clones only, with some absent. Of roughly 100,000 clones listed, approximately 94% are singletons. The sample taken for sequencing was CD4+ T cells sorted from blood. The receptors derive from a human donor in good health.

V and J are TRBV4-3 and TRBJ1-5; D possibly corresponds to TRBD1 (6 bases). Germline lookup yields CDR1 LGHNA and CDR2 YSLEER. V lost 4 bases and J 6 bases, leaving 13 bases between the germline ends. CDR3 length: 14 residues. The CDR3 DNA sequence: TGCGCCAGCAGCCTACAGGGAGTCGGTCAGCCCCAGCATTTT. The encoded protein is CASSLQGVGQPQHF.

The gene calls are TRBV30 and TRBJ1-5, with D possibly matching TRBD1 (6 bases). CDR1 and CDR2 from the germline V gene are GTSNPN and SVGIG (reference sequence). V shed 0 bases and J shed 3 bases, with 9 bases lying between them. The length of the CDR3 is 14 residues. The CDR3 DNA follows: TGTGCCTGGAGTGTTGGGGGCAACAATCAGCCCCAGCATTTT. Protein product: CAWSVGGNNQPQHF.

This rearrangement joins TRBV5-6 to TRBJ1-6; 9 positions match TRBD1. Trimming removed 4 bases from V and 10 bases from J; junction bases left unmatched: 6. Germline-derived CDR1 and CDR2 are SGHDT and YYEEEE. The CDR3 spans 14 residues. Here the CDR3 DNA reads TGTGCCAGCAGCCTCGGACAGGGGAGGTCACCCCTCCACTTT. Residues: CASSLGQGRSPLHF.

This clone has only one observation. The rearrangement links TRBV5-4 to TRBJ2-5, with D possibly being TRBD1 or TRBD2 (5 bases each). Germline V lookup: CDR1 SGHNT, CDR2 YYREEE (reference sequence). The CDR3 loop spans 13 amino acids. V shed 3 bases and J shed 2 bases, with 8 bases lying between them. CDR3 loop: CASSSGPQETQYF. The CDR3 DNA reads as TGTGCCAGCAGCTCGGGACCGCAAGAGACCCAGTACTTC.

J is TRBJ1-1 and V is TRBV6-5; D not certain. The CDR3 is made up of 13 amino acids. V was pared by 2 bases and J by 7 bases, with 11 bases between. CDR1 MNHEY and CDR2 SVGAGI come from the germline V gene. CDR3 sequence reads: CASSYGVGFEAFF. The CDR3 bases are TGTGCCAGCAGTTACGGGGTAGGGTTTGAAGCTTTCTTT.

The V and J genes are TRBV27 and TRBJ1-4; D is uncertain. Germline loops: CDR1 MNHEY, CDR2 SMNVEV (reference sequence). The CDR3 covers 13 residues. Trimming removed 6 bases from V and 3 bases from J, with 8 bases in between. In DNA, the CDR3 is TGTGCCAGCAGGGGTATGGCTAATGAAAAACTGTTTTTT. Its translation: CASRGMANEKLFF.

The rearrangement joins TRBV27 to TRBJ2-1, with a tentative D call TRBD2 (7 bases). V was trimmed by 9 bases and J by 0 bases, leaving 18 bases between them. Germline-derived CDR1 and CDR2 are MNHEY and SMNVEV (reference sequence). CDR3 length equals 16 residues. The CDR3 bases are TGTGCCAGTAACGAGGGGGGGGCCAGCTCCTACAATGAGCAGTTCTTC. This codes for CASNEGGASSYNEQFF.

The chain employs TRBV6-6 and TRBJ1-2; D uncertain. CDR1 is MNHNY and CDR2 is SVGAGI in the germline V gene (reference sequence). The CDR3 sequence is 14 residues long. The V and J ends lost 2 bases and 6 bases respectively, with 13 bases between them. CDR3 in amino acids: CASSYDAGKDGYTF. The CDR3 bases are TGTGCCAGCAGTTACGATGCAGGAAAAGATGGCTACACCTTC.

The chain links TRBV7-3 to TRBJ2-3, with 8 bases lining up with TRBD2. Germline values: CDR1 SGHTA, CDR2 FQGTGA. The junction had 4 bases not matched to a gene; V was cut back by 5 bases and J by 0 bases. The CDR3 loop spans 15 amino acids. This CDR3 is CASSRSGASTDTQYF. The CDR3 DNA reads as TGTGCCAGCAGCCGTAGCGGGGCTAGCACAGATACGCAGTATTTT.

The chain employs TRBV7-9 and TRBJ2-3; 10 bases map to TRBD2. The CDR3 is 15 amino acids. Germline V lookup: CDR1 SEHNR, CDR2 FQNEAQ (reference sequence). V trimming: 4 bases; J trimming: 4 bases; junction bases outside the gene matches: 5. The CDR3 DNA sequence: TGTGCCAGCAGCTACACTAGCGGGGATGCAGATACGCAGTATTTT. It translates to CASSYTSGDADTQYF.

The chain recombines TRBV2 with TRBJ2-1, with 10 bases identical to TRBD1. Germline loops: CDR1 SNHLY, CDR2 FYNNEI. V shed 6 bases, J shed 4 bases, and the junction held 21 bases outside the gene matches. There are 20 residues in the CDR3. In DNA form, the CDR3 reads TGTGCCAGCAGGTCTCGGACAGGGGGGTTAGCGGGTGCCAAATACAATGAGCAGTTCTTC. Its protein product is CASRSRTGGLAGAKYNEQFF. The entire variable domain, with the rest obtained from reference TRBV2 and TRBJ2-1, is as follows: EPEVTQTPSHQVTQMGQEVILRCVPISNHLYFYWYRQILGQKVEFLVSFYNNEISEKSEIFDDQFSVERPDGSNFTLKIRSTKLEDSAMYFCASRSRTGGLAGAKYNEQFFGPGTRLTVL.

V usage is TRBV7-9 and J usage is TRBJ1-1, with D possibly being TRBD1 (6 bases). The CDR3 loop spans 18 amino acids. Germline CDR1 is SEHNR and CDR2 is FQNEAQ (reference sequence). Between the trimmed V and J ends, which lost 5 bases and 4 bases, there was a span of 26 bases. This CDR3 is CASSKSFRGGKLGTEAFF. CDR3 sequence (DNA): TGTGCCAGCAGCAAAAGCTTTAGGGGGGGCAAACTCGGCACTGAAGCTTTCTTT.

This clone was detected once. Here the CDR3 reads CAGHLAGGQETQYF. Written as DNA, the CDR3 is TGTGCCGGGCATCTAGCGGGGGGCCAAGAGACCCAGTACTTC. The chain is built from TRBV30 and TRBJ2-5; 11 bases line up with TRBD2. This CDR3 region has 14 residues. The J segment lost 1 base and the V segment lost 8 bases, leaving 6 bases of the junction unmatched. Germline-derived CDR1 and CDR2 are GTSNPN and SVGIG (reference sequence).

V is TRBV9 and J is TRBJ2-1; 11 nucleotides line up with TRBD2. The junction had 5 bases not matched to a gene; V was cut back by 3 bases and J by 6 bases. Germline V gene lookup returns CDR1 SGDLS and CDR2 YYNGEE. The CDR3 has 15 amino acids. This CDR3 is CASSELAGVGNEQFF. DNA for the CDR3: TGTGCCAGCAGCGAACTAGCGGGAGTCGGCAATGAGCAGTTCTTC.

This clone has a single count. This chain links TRBV5-5 with TRBJ1-1; 8 bases line up with TRBD1. The CDR3 length is 13 residues. Trimming removed 2 bases from V and 4 bases from J; junction bases left unmatched: 1. Germline V gives CDR1 SGHKS, CDR2 YYEKEE (reference sequence). The CDR3: CASSFQGATEAFF. CDR3 DNA sequence: TGTGCCAGCAGCTTCCAGGGGGCCACTGAAGCTTTCTTT.

This chain joins TRBV2 and TRBJ2-7; D is uncertain. The CDR3 length is 14 residues. Trimming took off 4 bases at V and 7 bases at J, with 17 bases between the two ends. Germline CDR1 SNHLY, CDR2 FYNNEI. CDR3 in DNA: TGTGCCAGCAGTGTAAATAGAGCATTACGGGAGCAGTACTTC. Amino acid sequence: CASSVNRALREQYF.

The J gene is TRBJ2-1, the V gene TRBV7-9, with a tentative D call TRBD2 (5 bases). The CDR3 runs to 13 residues. Germline loops: CDR1 SEHNR, CDR2 FQNEAQ (reference sequence). V lost 3 bases and J 6 bases, leaving 9 bases between the germline ends. CDR3 residues: CASSLAGGNEQFF. The CDR3 DNA reads as TGTGCCAGCAGCTTGGCAGGAGGCAATGAGCAGTTCTTC.

The genes are TRBV7-9 and TRBJ1-6; 9 bases are shared with TRBD1. V shed 3 bases, J shed 9 bases, and the junction held 3 bases outside the gene matches. The CDR3 totals 14 residues. From germline, CDR1 is SEHNR and CDR2 FQNEAQ (reference sequence). The CDR3 DNA is TGTGCCAGCAGCTTCGGGACAGGGACTTCACCCCTCCACTTT. Its protein is CASSFGTGTSPLHF.

This chain uses TRBV12-2 with TRBJ2-7; the table's D call TRBD2 went unverified against the DNA. TRBV12-2 is shown as a pseudogene. The CDR3 runs to 17 residues. The CDR3 protein is CASRLRRGREGVNEQYF. The DNA of the CDR3 is TGTGCAAGTCGCTTAAGGAGGGGCCGCGAGGGAGTAAACGAGCAGTACTTC.

This chain joins TRBV11-1 and TRBJ1-1; 10 bases agree with TRBD1. After removal of 6 bases from V and 6 bases from J, the junction contained 7 bases not matched to a gene. Germline V gene lookup returns CDR1 SGHAT and CDR2 FQDESV (reference sequence). The CDR3 is made up of 14 amino acids. CDR3 sequence: CASRMDRGTSEAFF. The CDR3, as DNA: TGTGCCAGCAGGATGGACAGGGGGACCTCTGAAGCTTTCTTT.

The chain has TRBV11-1 and TRBJ2-7, with D tentatively TRBD2 (6 bases). The CDR3 spans 14 residues. V was cut by 5 bases and J by 0 bases, with 11 bases left in between. Germline V gene data show CDR1 as SGHAT and CDR2 as FQDESV (reference sequence). This chain's CDR3 is CASSLSGYSYEQYF. CDR3 coding DNA: TGTGCCAGCAGCCTAAGCGGGTACTCCTACGAGCAGTACTTC.

The chain links TRBV30 to TRBJ1-4; D remains unclear. V was trimmed by 0 bases and J by 7 bases, leaving 6 bases between them. The CDR3 spans 12 residues. CDR1 is GTSNPN and CDR2 is SVGIG in the germline V gene (reference sequence). CDR3 region: CAWSVFGEKLFF. The CDR3 coding sequence is TGTGCCTGGAGTGTCTTTGGTGAAAAACTGTTTTTT. Full variable domain (missing parts from reference TRBV30 and TRBJ1-4): SQTIHQWPATLVQPVGSPLSLECTVEGTSNPNLYWYRQAAGRGLQLLFYSVGIGQISSEVPQNLSASRPQDRQFILSSKKLLLSDSGFYLCAWSVFGEKLFFGSGTQLSVL.

This rearrangement joins TRBV5-6 to TRBJ1-2, with 9 bases lining up with TRBD1. After removal of 4 bases from V and 3 bases from J, the junction contained 7 bases not matched to a gene. This CDR3 comprises 15 residues. Germline V gives CDR1 SGHDT, CDR2 YYEEEE. The CDR3 sequence: CASSHRDRAYYGYTF. CDR3 coding DNA: TGTGCCAGCAGCCACCGGGACAGGGCCTACTATGGCTACACCTTC.

This sequence joins TRBV7-2 and TRBJ2-7; the match to TRBD2 covers 7 bases. V shed 1 base, J shed 4 bases, and the junction held 16 bases outside the gene matches. CDR1 is SGHTA, CDR2 FQGNSA, per germline. There are 18 residues in the CDR3. CDR3 DNA: TGTGCCAGCAGCTTAGAAGCGCCCGGACTAGTTTCCGGGTACGAGCAGTACTTC. Translation gives CASSLEAPGLVSGYEQYF. The entire variable domain, with the rest obtained from reference TRBV7-2 and TRBJ2-7, is as follows: GAGVSQSPSNKVTEKGKDVELRCDPISGHTALYWYRQSLGQGLEFLIYFQGNSAPDKSGLPSDRFSAERTGGSVSTLTIQRTQQEDSAVYLCASSLEAPGLVSGYEQYFGPGTRLTVT.

The chain is built from TRBV27 and TRBJ1-2; TRBD1 might be the D (5 bases). The length of the CDR3 is 14 residues. Per germline, CDR1 MNHEY and CDR2 SMNVEV (reference sequence). Deletions cut 4 bases from V and 8 bases from J, with 17 bases between. The DNA of the CDR3 is TGTGCCAGCAGTTCACCCTCGAGGGGAAGCGGCTACACCTTC. Translation: CASSSPSRGSGYTF.

This clone has just one count. This chain uses TRBV9 with TRBJ2-5; D gene ambiguous. This CDR3 is 13 amino acids long. Germline V gene lookup returns CDR1 SGDLS and CDR2 YYNGEE. Trimming removed 1 base from V and 1 base from J, with 5 bases in between. The CDR3 coding sequence is TGTGCCAGCAGCGTATCAGCCCAAGAGACCCAGTACTTC. It translates to CASSVSAQETQYF.